Detailed here is one T cell receptor beta chain. This sample is drawn from a study of Ad26.COV2.S vaccination and SARS-CoV-2 variants. Study-level information: Ad26.COV2.S arm of COV1001 included the donor. Intramuscularly, Ad26.COV2.S was given either once or twice, 56 days apart.

V shed 7 bases and J 3 bases; nucleotides not matched to a gene: 13. Germline loops: CDR1 SQVTM, CDR2 ANQGSEA. CDR3 length: 16 amino acids. The sample's treatment: roughly 19 received Ad26.COV2.S at low or high dose, single or two shots; about 5 received placebo; per-sample allocation not given. Day 63 following the first vaccine or placebo injection was when the samples were taken. An adult of 18-55 years in Boston served as donor. SARS-CoV-2 spike from the Wuhan strain was encoded by the vaccine, an Ad26 vector. Method: immunoSEQ multiplex PCR; TCRdb's copy keeps in-frame clones and lacks some. The table records more than 300,000 clones, about 86% of them present only once.

Here the sequenced sample was peripheral blood, taken in a trial of Ad26.COV2.S vaccine versus placebo. The gene calls are TRBV29-1 and TRBJ2-1, with TRBD1 identical over 9 bases. The source is a person aged 18-65 years who received the Ad26.COV2.S COVID-19 vaccine or a placebo. CDR3 region: CSAKNPGQGIYNEQFF. As DNA, the CDR3 is TGCAGCGCCAAGAACCCGGGACAGGGAATCTACAATGAGCAGTTCTTC.